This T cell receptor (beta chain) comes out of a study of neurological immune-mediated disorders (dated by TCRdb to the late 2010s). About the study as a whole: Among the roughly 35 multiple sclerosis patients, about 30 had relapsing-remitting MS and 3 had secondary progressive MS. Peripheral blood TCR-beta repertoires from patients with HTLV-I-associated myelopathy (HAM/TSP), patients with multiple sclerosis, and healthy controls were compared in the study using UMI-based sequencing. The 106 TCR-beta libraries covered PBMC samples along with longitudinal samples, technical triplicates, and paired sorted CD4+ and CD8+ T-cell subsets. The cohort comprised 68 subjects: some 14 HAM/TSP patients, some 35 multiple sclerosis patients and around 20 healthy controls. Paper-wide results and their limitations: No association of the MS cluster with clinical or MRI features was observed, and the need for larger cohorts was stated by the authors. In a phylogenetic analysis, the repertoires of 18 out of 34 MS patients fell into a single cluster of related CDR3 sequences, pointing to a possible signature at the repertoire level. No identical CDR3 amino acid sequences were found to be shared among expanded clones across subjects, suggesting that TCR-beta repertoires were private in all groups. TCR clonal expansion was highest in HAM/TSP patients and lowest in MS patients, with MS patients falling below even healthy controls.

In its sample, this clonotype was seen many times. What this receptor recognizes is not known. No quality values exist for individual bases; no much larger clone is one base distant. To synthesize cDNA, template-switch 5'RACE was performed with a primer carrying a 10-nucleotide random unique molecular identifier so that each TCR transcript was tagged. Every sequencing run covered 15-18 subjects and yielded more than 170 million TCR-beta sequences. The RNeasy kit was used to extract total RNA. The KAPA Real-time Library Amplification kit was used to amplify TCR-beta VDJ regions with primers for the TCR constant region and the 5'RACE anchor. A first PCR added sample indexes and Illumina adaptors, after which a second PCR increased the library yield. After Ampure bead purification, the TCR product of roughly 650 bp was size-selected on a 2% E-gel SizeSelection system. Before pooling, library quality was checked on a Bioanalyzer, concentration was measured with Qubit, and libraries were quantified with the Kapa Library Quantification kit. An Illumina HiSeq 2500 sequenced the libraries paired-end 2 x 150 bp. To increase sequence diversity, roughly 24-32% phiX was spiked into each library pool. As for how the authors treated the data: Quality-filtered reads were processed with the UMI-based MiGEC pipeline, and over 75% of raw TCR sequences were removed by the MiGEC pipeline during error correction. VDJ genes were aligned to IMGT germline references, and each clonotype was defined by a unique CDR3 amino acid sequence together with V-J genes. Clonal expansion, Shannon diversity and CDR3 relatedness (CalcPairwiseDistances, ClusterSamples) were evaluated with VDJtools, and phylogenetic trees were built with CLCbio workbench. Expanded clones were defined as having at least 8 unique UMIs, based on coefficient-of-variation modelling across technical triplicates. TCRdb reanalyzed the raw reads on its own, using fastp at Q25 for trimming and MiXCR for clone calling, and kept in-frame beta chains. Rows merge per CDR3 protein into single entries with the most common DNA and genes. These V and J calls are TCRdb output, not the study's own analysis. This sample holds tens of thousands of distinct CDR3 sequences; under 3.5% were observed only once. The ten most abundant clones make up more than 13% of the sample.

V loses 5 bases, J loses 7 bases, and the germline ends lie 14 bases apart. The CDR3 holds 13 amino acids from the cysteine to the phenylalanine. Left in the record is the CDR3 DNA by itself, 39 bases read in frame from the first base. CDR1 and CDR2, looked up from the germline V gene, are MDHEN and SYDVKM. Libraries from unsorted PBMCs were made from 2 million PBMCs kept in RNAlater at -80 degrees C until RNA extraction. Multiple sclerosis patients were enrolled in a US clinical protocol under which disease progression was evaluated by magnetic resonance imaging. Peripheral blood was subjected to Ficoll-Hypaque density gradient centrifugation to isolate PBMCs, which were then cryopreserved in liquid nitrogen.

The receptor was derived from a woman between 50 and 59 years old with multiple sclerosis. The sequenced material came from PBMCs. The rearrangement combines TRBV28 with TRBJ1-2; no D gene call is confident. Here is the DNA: TGTGCCAGCAGTCTTGGGAGGGCGAGTGGCTACACCTTC. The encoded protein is CASSLGRASGYTF.